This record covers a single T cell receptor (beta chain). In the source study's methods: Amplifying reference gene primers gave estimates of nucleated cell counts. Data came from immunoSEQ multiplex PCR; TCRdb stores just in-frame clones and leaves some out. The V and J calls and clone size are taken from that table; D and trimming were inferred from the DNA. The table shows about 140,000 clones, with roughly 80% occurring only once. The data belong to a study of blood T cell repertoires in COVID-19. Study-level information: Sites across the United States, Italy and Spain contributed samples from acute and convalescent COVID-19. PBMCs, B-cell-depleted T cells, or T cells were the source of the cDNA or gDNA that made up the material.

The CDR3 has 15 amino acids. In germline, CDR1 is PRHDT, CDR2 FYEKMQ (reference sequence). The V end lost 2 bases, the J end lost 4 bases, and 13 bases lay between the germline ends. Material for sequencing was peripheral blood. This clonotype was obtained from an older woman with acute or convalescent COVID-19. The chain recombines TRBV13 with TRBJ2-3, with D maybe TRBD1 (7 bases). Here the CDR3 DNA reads TGTGCCAGCAGCTTACGACTCAGGGGGGCAGATACGCAGTATTTT. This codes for CASSLRLRGADTQYF.